This T cell receptor beta chain was obtained from a study of cytotoxic CD8 clonotypes in ibrutinib-treated CLL. Data came from immunoSEQ multiplex PCR; TCRdb stores just in-frame clones and leaves some out. The sample lists fewer than 200,000 clones; around 80% were seen once. Trimming removed 0 bases from V and 0 bases from J, with 9 bases in between. The CDR3 has 16 amino acids. Germline lookup yields CDR1 SGHAT and CDR2 FQNNGV. The material sequenced was PBMCs, taken after 24 months of ibrutinib treatment. The genes are TRBV11-2 and TRBJ2-1; D is perhaps TRBD2 (6 bases). This TCR was recovered from a human donor with chronic lymphocytic leukemia. The CDR3 nucleotides read TGTGCCAGCAGCTTAGAACGGGGGAGCTCCTACAATGAGCAGTTCTTC. Translating it yields CASSLERGSSYNEQFF.